The rows below give T cell receptor beta chains drawn from one sample of a study of T cell changes during pregnancy in multiple sclerosis. The assay was immunoSEQ multiplex PCR, and TCRdb's table has in-frame clones only and misses some. The repertoire holds about 48,000 clones, roughly 85% seen once, with around 1.2% in the top ten. The sequencing here drew on CD4+ T cells from peripheral blood mononuclear cells, taken in the second trimester of pregnancy. Receptors were obtained from a female donor with multiple sclerosis, enrolled in a pregnancy study. CDR3s include the opening cysteine and the closing phenylalanine or tryptophan. The D gene is left open where the match is weak. Where a row states a size, it is once, few, many or the class of an expanded clone; other rows omit it.

len: 16
d_gene: -
j_gene: TRBJ1-1
v_gene: TRBV10-1
abundance: few
CDR3aa: CASSESRPGVGTEAFF
CDR3nt: TGCGCCAGCAGTGAGTCGAGACCGGGGGTGGGCACTGAAGCTTTCTTT

len: 16
d_gene: TRBD2
j_gene: TRBJ2-3
v_gene: TRBV7-9
abundance: -
CDR3aa: CASSLHAGAGTDTQYF
CDR3nt: TGTGCCAGCAGCCTACATGCGGGAGCTGGCACAGATACGCAGTATTTT

len: 14
d_gene: -
j_gene: TRBJ2-7
v_gene: TRBV5-4
abundance: -
CDR3aa: CASSLRGTAYEQYF
CDR3nt: TGTGCCAGCAGCTTGCGCGGGACAGCCTACGAGCAGTACTTC

len: 15
d_gene: -
j_gene: TRBJ1-4
v_gene: TRBV5-1
abundance: -
CDR3aa: CASSLYGTTNEKLFF
CDR3nt: TGCGCCAGCAGCTTGTACGGGACAACTAATGAAAAACTGTTTTTT

len: 14
d_gene: TRBD1
j_gene: TRBJ2-7
v_gene: TRBV5-1
abundance: -
CDR3aa: CASSQRTGGYEQYF
CDR3nt: TGCGCCAGCAGCCAACGGACAGGGGGCTACGAGCAGTACTTC

len: 15
d_gene: TRBD1
j_gene: TRBJ2-2
v_gene: TRBV7-2
abundance: once
CDR3aa: CASSAYRGLAGELFF
CDR3nt: TGTGCCAGCAGCGCCTACAGGGGTTTGGCGGGGGAGCTGTTTTTT

len: 14
d_gene: -
j_gene: TRBJ1-4
v_gene: TRBV6-6
abundance: -
CDR3aa: CASRLGQRNEKLFF
CDR3nt: TGTGCCAGCCGCCTTGGGCAGAGAAATGAAAAACTGTTTTTT

len: 15
d_gene: TRBD1
j_gene: TRBJ2-3
v_gene: TRBV5-4
abundance: -
CDR3aa: CASSANRGPTDTQYF
CDR3nt: TGTGCCAGCAGCGCCAACAGGGGGCCCACAGATACGCAGTATTTT

len: 16
d_gene: TRBD1
j_gene: TRBJ1-3
v_gene: TRBV11-2
abundance: -
CDR3aa: CASSLVGGGGGNTIYF
CDR3nt: TGTGCCAGCAGCTTAGTAGGGGGCGGCGGTGGAAACACCATATATTTT

len: 15
d_gene: TRBD1
j_gene: TRBJ2-7
v_gene: TRBV18
abundance: -
CDR3aa: CASSSRDRASYEQYF
CDR3nt: TGTGCCAGCTCATCCCGGGACAGGGCCTCCTACGAGCAGTACTTC

len: 16
d_gene: -
j_gene: TRBJ2-3
v_gene: TRBV27
abundance: -
CDR3aa: CASSSLLLSYTDTQYF
CDR3nt: TGTGCCAGCAGTTCCCTCTTACTCTCTTACACAGATACGCAGTATTTT

len: 15
d_gene: -
j_gene: TRBJ2-1
v_gene: TRBV28
abundance: -
CDR3aa: CASSLGWRGGYEQFF
CDR3nt: TGTGCCAGCAGCCTCGGGTGGAGGGGGGGCTATGAGCAGTTCTTC

len: 18
d_gene: TRBD2
j_gene: TRBJ2-7
v_gene: TRBV28
abundance: once
CDR3aa: CASSSPGLAGVALYEQYF
CDR3nt: TGTGCCAGCAGTTCTCCCGGACTAGCGGGAGTCGCCCTCTACGAGCAGTACTTC

len: 15
d_gene: TRBD1
j_gene: TRBJ2-7
v_gene: TRBV11-2
abundance: -
CDR3aa: CASSLAGTGGYEQYF
CDR3nt: TGTGCCAGCAGCTTAGCCGGGACAGGGGGGTACGAGCAGTACTTC

len: 13
d_gene: TRBD1
j_gene: TRBJ2-7
v_gene: TRBV7-2
abundance: -
CDR3aa: CASRDSASHEQYF
CDR3nt: TGTGCCAGCCGGGACAGCGCGTCCCACGAGCAGTACTTC

len: 15
d_gene: TRBD1
j_gene: TRBJ1-5
v_gene: TRBV19
abundance: -
CDR3aa: CASRPLGQAAQPQHF
CDR3nt: TGTGCCAGTAGGCCTCTCGGACAGGCGGCTCAGCCCCAGCATTTT